This T cell receptor (beta chain) was identified in a study of tissue T cells after allogeneic stem cell transplantation. Study-level results: Blood and spleen captured only part of the tissue TCR repertoire. Few T cell clones were shared across patients, but motif clusters showed tissue-specific shared signatures. Within patients, tissue anatomy strongly shaped TCR repertoire composition.

Comment on this clone: Antigen: not known.

Germline CDR1 SGHRS, CDR2 YFSETQ. The CDR3 is 15 residues long. V lost 0 bases and J lost 6, with 15 bases in between. Sequencing used immunoSEQ multiplex PCR; TCRdb keeps in-frame clones, though not all of them. This sample yields about 3,300 clones, of which approximately 70% are seen a single time; around 16% belongs to the top ten. GI sites, liver, skin and spleen were taken after median 9.75 post-mortem hours. The material was tissue from the right colon, obtained at autopsy. The V gene is TRBV5-1, the J gene TRBJ1-2, with a possible D match to TRBD1 (5 bases). This TCR was recovered from a male donor at least 60 years old with lung cancer. Here the CDR3 reads CASSLDGGVGDGYTF. The CDR3 DNA sequence: TGCGCCAGCAGCTTGGACGGGGGAGTAGGGGATGGCTACACCTTC.